This T cell receptor beta chain was recovered during a study of T cells in Graves' hyperthyroidism and ophthalmopathy. This clonotype was detected a few times. Template material for amplifying TCR beta CDR3 regions consisted of RNA transcripts. First-round RT-PCR with HTBI primers amplified the TCR CDR3 region. TCRdb ran MiXCR on the multiplex PCR reads and lists one entry per CDR3 protein. The table lists hundreds of thousands of distinct CDR3 sequences, around 39% of them singletons. Trimming took off 3 bases at V and 4 bases at J, with 13 bases between the two ends. CDR1 is SGDLS and CDR2 is YYNGEE in the germline V gene. The CDR3 extends over 15 amino acids.

The sample comprised blood. The receptor was derived from a man aged 18 to 29 with Graves' hyperthyroidism. The V and J genes are TRBV9 and TRBJ2-2; D is uncertain. The CDR3 loop is CASSGKDFSTGELFF. CDR3 DNA sequence: TGTGCCAGCAGCGGCAAAGACTTTAGCACCGGGGAGCTGTTTTTT.